What follows are 5 T cell receptor beta chains derived from one specimen sequenced in a study of T cell repertoires in cytomegalovirus infection. TCRdb fed the reads into MiXCR, producing one record per CDR3 protein. The data contain under 800,000 distinct CDR3 sequences, around 24% of them singletons. Specimen: CD8+ T cells from PBMCs. Receptors originate from a human donor in good health (CMV status not recorded). Some clones in this sample may be carry-over from other donors' samples.

Ten or more counts support this clonotype. The chain carries TRBV6-1 and TRBJ1-2, with D uncertain. The CDR3 length is 14 residues. Trimming removed 3 bases from V and 2 bases from J, with 10 bases in between. Per the germline V gene, CDR1 is MNHNS and CDR2 is SASEGT. CDR3 coding DNA: TGTGCCAGCAGTGAGGGCCCGGGGAACTATGGCTACACCTTC. Residues: CASSEGPGNYGYTF.

The table lists this clonotype with many counts. CDR3 DNA: TGCGCCAGCAGCCAACCGGGACAGTCAATTCAGTACTTC. Translating it yields CASSQPGQSIQYF. The V and J genes are TRBV4-3 and TRBJ2-4, with 7 bases fitting TRBD1. The CDR3 consists of 13 residues. Germline CDR1 reads LGHNA; CDR2 reads YSLEER. V gave up 2 bases and J gave up 10 bases; unmatched junction bases: 5.

This clonotype was counted many times. The V gene is TRBV27, the J gene TRBJ2-2; either TRBD1 or TRBD2 may fit D (6 bases each). The V gene lost 8 bases and the J gene lost 7 bases, with 11 bases spanning the gap. In germline, CDR1 is MNHEY, CDR2 SMNVEV (reference sequence). The CDR3 totals 12 residues. The CDR3 is CASSRGGGELFF. The CDR3 DNA reads as TGTGCCAGCTCCAGGGGAGGCGGGGAGCTGTTTTTT.

This clonotype was detected only a few times. This sequence joins TRBV5-6 and TRBJ2-4, with 7 bases matching TRBD2. V shed 0 bases, J shed 7 bases, and the junction held 4 bases outside the gene matches. The CDR3 has 14 residues. Germline CDR1 SGHDT, CDR2 YYEEEE. The CDR3 DNA is TGTGCCAGCAGCTTGGGGGGGGGAAGGAACATTCAGTACTTC. As protein: CASSLGGGRNIQYF.

The rearrangement uses TRBV12-5 and TRBJ2-7; 7 bases fit TRBD1. Trimming removed 1 base from V and 0 bases from J; junction bases left unmatched: 3. Germline-derived CDR1 and CDR2 are LGHNT and FRNRAP. CDR3 length: 15 amino acids. CDR3 nucleotides: TGTGCTAGTGGTTTGGCAGGGGGAAGCTCCTACGAGCAGTACGTC. Translating gives CASGLAGGSSYEQYV.